This TCR beta chain was identified in a study of molecular identifiers for immune sequencing clone quantification. The study's findings and limits: Identical TCR molecules sharing a barcode could underestimate highly expanded clone sizes.

Libraries of bulk TCR were made by previously described methods (with listed TCR primers). TCRdb analysed the PCR reads with MiXCR anew, one entry per CDR3 protein. The sample comprises just over 95,000 distinct CDR3 sequences, less than 25% of which are singletons, and roughly 1% rests with the top ten. Ten or more counts support this clonotype. Its specificity is unknown. Trimming cost V 8 bases and J 1 base, with 8 bases left between them. The CDR3 has 12 residues. The germline CDR1 and CDR2 sequences are SEHNR and FQNEAQ (reference sequence). Sequences were obtained from naive CD8+ T cells from blood, with Jurkat cell RNA spiked in. Subset indicated: FACS-sorted CD8+CD4-CCR7+CD45RA+ naive T cells. The chain employs TRBV7-9 and TRBJ1-1; D is unclear. This TCR was recovered from a human donor in good health. Some libraries in this study had Jurkat cell RNA spiked in. In nucleotides, the CDR3 is TGTGCCAGCGTTAGATCGAACACTGAAGCTTTCTTT. It yields the protein CASVRSNTEAFF.